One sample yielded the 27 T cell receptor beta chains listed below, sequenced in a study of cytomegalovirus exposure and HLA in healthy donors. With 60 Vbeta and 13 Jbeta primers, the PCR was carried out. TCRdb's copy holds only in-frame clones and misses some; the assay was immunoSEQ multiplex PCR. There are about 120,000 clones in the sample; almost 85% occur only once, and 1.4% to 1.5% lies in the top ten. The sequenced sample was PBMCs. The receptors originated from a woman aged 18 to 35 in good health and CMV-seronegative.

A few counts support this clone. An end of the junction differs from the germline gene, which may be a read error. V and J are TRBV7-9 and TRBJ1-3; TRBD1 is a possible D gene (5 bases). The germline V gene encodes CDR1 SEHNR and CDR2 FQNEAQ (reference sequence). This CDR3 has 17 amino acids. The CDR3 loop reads CSSSPAGPLRSGNTIYF. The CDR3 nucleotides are TGTTCCAGCAGCCCTGCGGGGCCGCTCCGATCTGGAAACACCATATATTTT.

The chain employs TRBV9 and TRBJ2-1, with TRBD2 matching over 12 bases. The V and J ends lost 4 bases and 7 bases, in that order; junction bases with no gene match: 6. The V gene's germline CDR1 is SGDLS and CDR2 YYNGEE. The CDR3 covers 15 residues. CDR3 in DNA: TGTGCCAGCAGCATTCTAGCGGGGGGGCCGAATGAGCAGTTCTTC. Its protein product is CASSILAGGPNEQFF.

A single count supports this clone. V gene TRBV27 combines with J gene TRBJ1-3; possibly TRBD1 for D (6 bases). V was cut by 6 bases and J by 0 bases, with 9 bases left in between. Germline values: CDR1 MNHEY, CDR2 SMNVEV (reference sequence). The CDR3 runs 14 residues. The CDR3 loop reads CASRGAASGNTIYF. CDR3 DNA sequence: TGTGCCAGCAGGGGGGCAGCCTCTGGAAACACCATATATTTT.

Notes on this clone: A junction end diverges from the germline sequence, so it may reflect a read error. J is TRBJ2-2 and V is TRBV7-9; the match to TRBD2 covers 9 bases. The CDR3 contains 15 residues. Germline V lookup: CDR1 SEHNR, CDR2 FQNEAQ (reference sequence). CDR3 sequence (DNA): TGTTCCAGCAGCCCGGGACTAGCTGGCACCGGGGAGCTGTTTTTT. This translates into CSSSPGLAGTGELFF.

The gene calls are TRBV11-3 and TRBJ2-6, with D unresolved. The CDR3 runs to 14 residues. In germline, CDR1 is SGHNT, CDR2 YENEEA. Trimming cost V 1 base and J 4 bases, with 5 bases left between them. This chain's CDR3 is CASSLGGGANVLTF. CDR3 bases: TGTGCCAGCAGCTTAGGAGGAGGGGCCAACGTCCTGACTTTC.

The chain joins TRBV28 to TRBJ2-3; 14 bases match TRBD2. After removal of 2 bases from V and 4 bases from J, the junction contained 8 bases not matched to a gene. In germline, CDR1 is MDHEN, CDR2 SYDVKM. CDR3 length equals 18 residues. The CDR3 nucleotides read TGTGCCAGCAGTTTAAGGAGGACTAGCGGGGGGACCCCAGATACGCAGTATTTT. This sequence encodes CASSLRRTSGGTPDTQYF.

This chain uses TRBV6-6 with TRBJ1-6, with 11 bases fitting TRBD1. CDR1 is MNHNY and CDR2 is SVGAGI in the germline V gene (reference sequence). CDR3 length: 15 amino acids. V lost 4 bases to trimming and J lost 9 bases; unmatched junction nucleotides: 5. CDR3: CASSSDRGHSSPLHF. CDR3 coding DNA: TGTGCCAGCAGTTCGGACAGGGGGCACAGTTCACCCCTCCACTTT.

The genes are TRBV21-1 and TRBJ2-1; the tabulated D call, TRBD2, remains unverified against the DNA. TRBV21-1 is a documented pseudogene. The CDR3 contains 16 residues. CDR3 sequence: CASSKGGHTSYNEQFF. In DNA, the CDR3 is TGTGCCAGCAGCAAAGGAGGTCACACATCCTACAATGAGCAGTTCTTC.

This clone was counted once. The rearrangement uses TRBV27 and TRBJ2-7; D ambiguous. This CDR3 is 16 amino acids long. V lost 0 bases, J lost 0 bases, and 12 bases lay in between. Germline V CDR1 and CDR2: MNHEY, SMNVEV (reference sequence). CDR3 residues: CASSLSLAVSSYEQYF. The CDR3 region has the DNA TGTGCCAGCAGTTTATCTCTGGCGGTGAGCTCCTACGAGCAGTACTTC.

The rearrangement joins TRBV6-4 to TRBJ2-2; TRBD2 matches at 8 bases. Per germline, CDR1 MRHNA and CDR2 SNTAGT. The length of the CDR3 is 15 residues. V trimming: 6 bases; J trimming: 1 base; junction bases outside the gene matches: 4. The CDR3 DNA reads TGTGCCAGCAGAGCTAGCGGGCTGAACACCGGGGAGCTGTTTTTT. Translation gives CASRASGLNTGELFF.

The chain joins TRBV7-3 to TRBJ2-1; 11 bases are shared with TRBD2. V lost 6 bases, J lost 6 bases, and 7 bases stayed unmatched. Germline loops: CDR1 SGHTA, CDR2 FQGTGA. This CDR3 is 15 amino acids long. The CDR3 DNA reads TGTGCCAGCAGGGATGGGACTAGCGGCACCAATGAGCAGTTCTTC. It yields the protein CASRDGTSGTNEQFF.

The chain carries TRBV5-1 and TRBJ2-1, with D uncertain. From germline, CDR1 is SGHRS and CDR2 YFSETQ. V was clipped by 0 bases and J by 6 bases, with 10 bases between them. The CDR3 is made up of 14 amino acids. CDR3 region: CASSLDGHPNEQFF. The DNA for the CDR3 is TGCGCCAGCAGCTTGGATGGCCATCCCAATGAGCAGTTCTTC.

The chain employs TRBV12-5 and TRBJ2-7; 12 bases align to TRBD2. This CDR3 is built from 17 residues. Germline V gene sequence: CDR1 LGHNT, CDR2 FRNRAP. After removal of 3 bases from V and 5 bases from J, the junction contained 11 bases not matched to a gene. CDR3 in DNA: TGTGCTAGTGGTTTTGAAGTTCCTGGACTAGCGGGGAACGAGCAGTACTTC. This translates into CASGFEVPGLAGNEQYF.

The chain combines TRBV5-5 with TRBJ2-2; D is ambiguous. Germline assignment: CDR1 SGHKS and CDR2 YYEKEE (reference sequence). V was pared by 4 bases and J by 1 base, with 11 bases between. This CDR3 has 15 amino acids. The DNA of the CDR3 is TGTGCCAGCAGCCGAGCGACTGGGAACACCGGGGAGCTGTTTTTT. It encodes CASSRATGNTGELFF.

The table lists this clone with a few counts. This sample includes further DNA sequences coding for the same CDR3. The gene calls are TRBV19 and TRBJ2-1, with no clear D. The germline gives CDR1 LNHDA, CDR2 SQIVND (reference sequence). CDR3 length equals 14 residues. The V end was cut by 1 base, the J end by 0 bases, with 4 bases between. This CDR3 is CASSIGSSYNEQFF. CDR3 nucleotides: TGTGCCAGTAGTATAGGTAGCTCCTACAATGAGCAGTTCTTC.

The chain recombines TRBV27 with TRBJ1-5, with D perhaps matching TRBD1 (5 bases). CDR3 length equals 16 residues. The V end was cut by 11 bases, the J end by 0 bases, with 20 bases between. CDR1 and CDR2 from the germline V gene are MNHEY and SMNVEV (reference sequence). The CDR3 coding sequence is TGTGCCCGCAAGTCAGGGAAATTGAATAGCAATCAGCCCCAGCATTTT. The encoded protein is CARKSGKLNSNQPQHF.

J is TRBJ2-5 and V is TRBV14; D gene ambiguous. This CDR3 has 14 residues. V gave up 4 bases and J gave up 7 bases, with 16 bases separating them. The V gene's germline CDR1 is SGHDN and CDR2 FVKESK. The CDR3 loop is CASSRGSVSGTQYF. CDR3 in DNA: TGTGCCAGCAGCCGCGGCTCCGTGTCGGGGACCCAGTACTTC.

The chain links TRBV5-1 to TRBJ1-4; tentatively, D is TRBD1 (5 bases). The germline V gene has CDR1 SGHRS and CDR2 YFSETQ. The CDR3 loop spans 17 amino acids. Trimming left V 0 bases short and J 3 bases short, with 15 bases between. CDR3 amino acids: CASSLGVGEVSNEKLFF. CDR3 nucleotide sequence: TGCGCCAGCAGCTTGGGGGTAGGGGAAGTGTCTAATGAAAAACTGTTTTTT. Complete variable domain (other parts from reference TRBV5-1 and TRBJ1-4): KAGVTQTPRYLIKTRGQQVTLSCSPISGHRSVSWYQQTPGQGLQFLFEYFSETQRNKGNFPGRFSGRQFSNSRSEMNVSTLELGDSALYLCASSLGVGEVSNEKLFFGSGTQLSVL.

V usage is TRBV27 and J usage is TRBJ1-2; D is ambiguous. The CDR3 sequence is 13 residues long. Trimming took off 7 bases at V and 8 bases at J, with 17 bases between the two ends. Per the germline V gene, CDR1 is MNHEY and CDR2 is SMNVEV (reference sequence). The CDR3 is CASKGTASGGYTF. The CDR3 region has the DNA TGTGCCAGCAAAGGCACAGCAAGCGGCGGCTACACCTTC.

The CDR3: CASSLTGTGRKTQYF. In nucleotides, the CDR3 is TGCGCCAGCAGCTTAACCGGGACAGGGAGAAAGACCCAGTACTTC. The chain has TRBV5-1 and TRBJ2-5, with 9 bases identical to TRBD1. The J segment lost 6 bases and the V segment lost 2 bases, leaving 8 bases of the junction unmatched. The length of the CDR3 is 15 residues. The germline CDR1 and CDR2 sequences are SGHRS and YFSETQ.

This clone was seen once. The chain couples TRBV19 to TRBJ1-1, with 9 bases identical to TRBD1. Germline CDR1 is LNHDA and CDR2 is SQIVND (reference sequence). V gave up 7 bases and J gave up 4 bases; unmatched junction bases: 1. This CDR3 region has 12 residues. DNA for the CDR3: TGTGCCAGTAAGGGACAGGGCACTGAAGCTTTCTTT. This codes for CASKGQGTEAFF.

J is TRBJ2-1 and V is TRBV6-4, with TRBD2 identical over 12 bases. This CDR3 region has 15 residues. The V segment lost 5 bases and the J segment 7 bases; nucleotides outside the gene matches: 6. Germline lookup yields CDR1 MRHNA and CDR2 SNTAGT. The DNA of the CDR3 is TGTGCCAGCAGTCAGACTAGCGGGAGTTCTAATGAGCAGTTCTTC. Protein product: CASSQTSGSSNEQFF.

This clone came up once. CDR3 loop: CASSQDRPPGGATEAFF. CDR3 DNA: TGCGCCAGCAGCCAAGATCGCCCCCCCGGCGGTGCCACTGAAGCTTTCTTT. The rearrangement uses TRBV4-1 and TRBJ1-1; D remains unclear. V was pared by 0 bases and J by 4 bases, with 18 bases between. The germline CDR1 and CDR2 sequences are MGHRA and YSYEKL. The CDR3 is made up of 17 amino acids.

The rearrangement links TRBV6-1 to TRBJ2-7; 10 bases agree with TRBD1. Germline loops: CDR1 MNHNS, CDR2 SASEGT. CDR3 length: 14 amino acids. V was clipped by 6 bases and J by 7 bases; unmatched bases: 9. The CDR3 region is CASRVGQGLGEQYF. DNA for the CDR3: TGTGCCAGCAGGGTGGGACAGGGGTTGGGAGAGCAGTACTTC.

The CDR3 protein is CASSAGTGDGAKNIQYF. As DNA, the CDR3 is TGTGCCAGCAGTGCCGGGACAGGGGATGGGGCCAAAAACATTCAGTACTTC. The chain links TRBV5-8 to TRBJ2-4; 10 positions match TRBD1. This CDR3 is built from 17 residues. The junction had 9 bases not matched to a gene; V was cut back by 5 bases and J by 1 base. The V gene's germline CDR1 is SGHTS and CDR2 YDEGEE.

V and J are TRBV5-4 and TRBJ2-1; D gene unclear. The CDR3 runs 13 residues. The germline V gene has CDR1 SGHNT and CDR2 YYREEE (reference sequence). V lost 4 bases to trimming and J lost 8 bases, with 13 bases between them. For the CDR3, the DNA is TGTGCCAGCAGCCCCCGTAGCCCGCATGAGCAGTTCTTC. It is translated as CASSPRSPHEQFF.

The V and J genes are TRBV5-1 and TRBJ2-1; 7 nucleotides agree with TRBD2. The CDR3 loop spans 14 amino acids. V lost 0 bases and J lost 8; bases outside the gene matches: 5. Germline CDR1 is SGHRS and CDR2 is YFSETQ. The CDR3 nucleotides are TGCGCCAGCAGCTTGGGGACACGGGGGGATGAGCAGTTCTTC. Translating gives CASSLGTRGDEQFF.